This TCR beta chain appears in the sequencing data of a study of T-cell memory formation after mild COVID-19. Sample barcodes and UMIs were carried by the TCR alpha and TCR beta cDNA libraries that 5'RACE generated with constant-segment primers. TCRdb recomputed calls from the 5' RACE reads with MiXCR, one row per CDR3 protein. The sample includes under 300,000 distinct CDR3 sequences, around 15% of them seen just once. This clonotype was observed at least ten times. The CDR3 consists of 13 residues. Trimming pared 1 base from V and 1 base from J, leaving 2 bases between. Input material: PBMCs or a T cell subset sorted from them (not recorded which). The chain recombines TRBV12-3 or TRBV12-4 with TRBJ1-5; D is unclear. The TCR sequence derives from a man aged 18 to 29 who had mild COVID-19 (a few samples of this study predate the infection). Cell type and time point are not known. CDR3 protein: CASSLESNQPQHF. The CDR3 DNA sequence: TGTGCCAGCAGTTTAGAGAGCAATCAGCCCCAGCATTTT.